Included here is one T cell receptor (beta chain) sequence, with context. Its antigen has not been determined. One base away there is no much larger clone; base qualities are not given. Whole blood was collected in K2EDTA tubes by collaborating institutions according to the institutions' own protocols. For TCRbeta analysis, collaborator samples were shipped as frozen whole blood, as isolated PBMCs, or as DNA extracted from either sample type. TCRbeta CDR3 regions were amplified from genomic DNA by means of the immunoSEQ Assay, a bias-controlled multiplex PCR. The authors' analysis ran thus. Nucleated cell counts per sample were estimated from amplification of reference gene primers within the assay. To quantify the absolute abundance of each unique TCRbeta CDR3 rearrangement, sequence reads were collapsed and filtered. For each sample, productive Simpson clonality was calculated as the square root of Simpson's diversity index across productive rearrangements. TCRdb obtained this table from immuneACCESS and retained in-frame rearrangements with V and J assigned. These tables miss some clones; where compared with another copy, unresolved V genes account for less than half of the shortfall, and the remainder is unexplained. For V, J and clone size, that table is used; D and trimming come from the DNA. The sample yields about 170,000 clones; around four fifths were counted once. Clones ranked in the top ten supply around a fifth of the sample.

These data are taken from a study of blood T cell repertoires in COVID-19 (dated by TCRdb to the early 2020s). About the study as a whole: The collaborator samples originated in the United States, Italy and Spain and spanned the acute and convalescent phases of COVID-19. Where available, HLA class I and class II types were obtained from metadata supplied by the sample provider rather than from assay-based typing. Samples were obtained from the ongoing ImmuneRACE study (first 160 participants) and from 1,000 to 1,500 subjects provided by 6 global collaborators. The prospective study material was composed of cDNA or gDNA derived from T cells, B-cell-depleted T cells, or PBMCs. Deeply sampled blood TCRbeta repertoires from subjects exposed to, actively infected with, or recovered from COVID-19 were included in the dataset. Nearly every sample came with metadata listing a de-identified subject ID, COVID-19 status, age in years and sex. The repertoires were made available in a free public database intended to serve as a resource for research on the immune response to SARS-CoV-2.

CDR1 is given as MNHEY and CDR2 as SVGAGI, both from the germline V gene. The CDR3, cysteine through phenylalanine, is 10 amino acids long. Only the CDR3 DNA stays, 30 bases, in frame from base 1. The germline ends are 7 bases apart after V is trimmed by 8 bases and J by 6 bases. Points the paper makes about the study in general: How much clinical and demographic metadata was included differed by source and by participant, and the metadata was provided uncurated.

Recombination connected TRBV6-5 to TRBJ1-1; the D gene identity is not certain. The sample was peripheral blood. The TCR sequence derives from an elderly woman with acute or convalescent COVID-19. The nucleotide sequence reads as follows: TGTGCCAGCGGGCGGGCTGAAGCTTTCTTT. Its translation reads: CASGRAEAFF.